What follows are 27 T cell receptor beta chains derived from one specimen sequenced in a study of control samples from healthy donors and cancer patients. TCRdb's copy holds only in-frame clones and misses some; the assay was immunoSEQ multiplex PCR. The sample consists of over 100,000 clones, more than 70% of them appearing once. Material for sequencing was blood. Receptors originate from a man in his forties in good health.

V gene TRBV12-3 or TRBV12-4 combines with J gene TRBJ2-7; 9 bases line up with TRBD2. After removal of 8 bases from V and 4 bases from J, the junction contained 6 bases not matched to a gene. The CDR3 is made up of 13 amino acids. CDR3 in amino acids: CASRPSGKYEQYF. CDR3 nucleotides: TGTGCCAGCCGCCCTAGCGGGAAGTACGAGCAGTACTTC.

The chain carries TRBV9 and TRBJ2-1; the D gene is possibly TRBD1 (6 bases). Trimming took 3 bases from V and 5 from J, leaving 9 bases between them. Germline V gives CDR1 SGDLS, CDR2 YYNGEE. This CDR3 has 13 amino acids. The CDR3 protein is CASSDRQDNEQFF. In nucleotides, the CDR3 is TGTGCCAGCAGCGACCGACAGGACAATGAGCAGTTCTTC.

The chain uses TRBV5-1 and TRBJ2-3, with unresolved D. This CDR3 comprises 15 residues. V lost 2 bases, J lost 2 bases, and 12 bases lay in between. Per germline, CDR1 SGHRS and CDR2 YFSETQ. The CDR3 here is CASSLTTPSTDTQYF. The CDR3 DNA sequence: TGCGCCAGCAGCTTAACTACCCCGTCCACAGATACGCAGTATTTT.

The chain links TRBV12-5 to TRBJ2-1; D not certain. Germline CDR1 and CDR2: LGHNT and FRNRAP. Trimming cost V 7 bases and J 1 base, with 8 bases left between them. The length of the CDR3 is 13 residues. The CDR3 coding sequence is TGTGCTAGTGCCGGGCCTTCCTACAATGAGCAGTTCTTC. Protein sequence: CASAGPSYNEQFF.

The chain joins TRBV3-1 (or the pseudogene TRBV3-2) to TRBJ1-3; no clear D. Germline CDR1 is LGHDT and CDR2 is YNNKEL (reference sequence). Trimming shortened V by 3 bases and J by 4 bases, and 10 bases separated the two germline ends. The length of the CDR3 is 14 residues. The CDR3 DNA reads as TGTGCCAGCAGCCACCTAAGCTTGGGAAACACCATATATTTT. This sequence encodes CASSHLSLGNTIYF.

The rearrangement links TRBV5-1 to TRBJ1-2, with TRBD1 matching 7 bases. Germline V CDR1 and CDR2: SGHRS, YFSETQ. CDR3 length equals 17 residues. The J segment lost 6 bases and the V segment lost 0 bases, leaving 14 bases of the junction unmatched. The chain's CDR3 is CASSLVKGARENDGYTF. CDR3 nucleotide sequence: TGCGCCAGCAGCTTGGTAAAGGGGGCGCGAGAGAATGATGGCTACACCTTC.

The chain uses TRBV18 and TRBJ1-5, with D possibly matching TRBD1 (5 bases). Trimming cost V 5 bases and J 4 bases, with 9 bases left between them. Germline CDR1 and CDR2: KGHSH and LQKENI. CDR3 length: 13 amino acids. CDR3 nucleotides: TGTGCCAGCTCATCCGACAGAAATCAGCCCCAGCATTTT. Amino acids: CASSSDRNQPQHF.

This chain uses TRBV4-3 with TRBJ1-1; 7 nucleotides agree with TRBD1. Germline-derived CDR1 and CDR2 are LGHNA and YSLEER. V was pared by 4 bases and J by 1 base, with 6 bases of the junction left unmatched. This CDR3 has 15 residues. The CDR3 DNA sequence: TGCGCCAGCAGCCCTTGGCAGGGGGAGAACACTGAAGCTTTCTTT. It codes for CASSPWQGENTEAFF.

The chain is built from TRBV7-9 and TRBJ2-7; D is perhaps TRBD2 (7 bases). CDR1 SEHNR and CDR2 FQNEAQ come from the germline V gene (reference sequence). This CDR3 spans 16 amino acids. The V gene lost 5 bases and the J gene lost 4 bases, with 21 bases spanning the gap. The CDR3 sequence is CASSIRGGASGYEQYF. The DNA for the CDR3 is TGTGCCAGCAGCATAAGAGGGGGGGCTAGTGGTTACGAGCAGTACTTC.

This chain uses TRBV12-3 or TRBV12-4 with TRBJ1-2; TRBD1 might be the D (6 bases). The germline V and J ends were trimmed by 0 bases and 9 bases, with 11 bases remaining between them. This CDR3 is built from 13 residues. The CDR3 is CASSLALGASYTF. The CDR3 DNA sequence: TGTGCCAGCAGTTTAGCGTTGGGGGCGAGCTACACCTTC.

The rearrangement uses TRBV4-1 and TRBJ2-7, with D possibly TRBD1 on 7 matching bases. Germline V gene sequence: CDR1 MGHRA, CDR2 YSYEKL. CDR3 size: 15 residues. Between the trimmed V and J ends, which lost 1 base and 7 bases, there was a span of 17 bases. This CDR3 reads CASSQVGQGGREQYF. In DNA form, the CDR3 reads TGCGCCAGCAGCCAAGTCGGTCAGGGGGGTAGAGAGCAGTACTTC.

V is TRBV14 and J is TRBJ2-1; D is uncertain. Germline CDR1 SGHDN, CDR2 FVKESK. The V gene lost 0 bases and the J gene lost 8 bases, with 8 bases spanning the gap. This CDR3 region has 13 residues. This CDR3 reads CASSQDQGYEQFF. The CDR3 region has the DNA TGTGCCAGCAGCCAAGACCAAGGTTATGAGCAGTTCTTC.

The rearrangement joins TRBV5-1 to TRBJ1-1, with TRBD1 matching over 9 bases. The CDR3 is 14 residues long. Germline lookup yields CDR1 SGHRS and CDR2 YFSETQ. The V gene end was trimmed by 4 bases and the J gene end by 5 bases; junction bases not matched to a gene: 6. The CDR3 DNA is TGCGCCAGCAGCCCCGGACAGGGGAGGACTGAAGCTTTCTTT. Its translation: CASSPGQGRTEAFF.

The chain recombines TRBV6-4 with TRBJ2-1; 10 bases agree with TRBD1. V was clipped by 2 bases and J by 8 bases; unmatched bases: 6. The CDR3 extends over 15 amino acids. Germline CDR1 reads MRHNA; CDR2 reads SNTAGT. The CDR3 region is CASSDPDRGSHEQFF. The CDR3 nucleotides read TGTGCCAGCAGTGACCCGGACAGGGGGTCCCATGAGCAGTTCTTC.

This clone was seen a few times. This rearrangement joins TRBV5-4 to TRBJ1-1, with no clear D. Germline-derived CDR1 and CDR2 are SGHNT and YYREEE (reference sequence). This CDR3 is built from 13 residues. V dropped 1 base and J dropped 0 bases, with 4 bases sitting between them. This chain's CDR3 is CASSLSMNTEAFF. The CDR3 coding sequence is TGTGCCAGCAGCTTGAGCATGAACACTGAAGCTTTCTTT.

The chain has TRBV3-1 (or the pseudogene TRBV3-2) and TRBJ2-3; D unclear. Between the trimmed V and J ends, which lost 3 bases and 7 bases, there was a span of 5 bases. The CDR3 has 11 residues. CDR1 and CDR2 (germline): LGHDT, YNNKEL (reference sequence). The CDR3 sequence is CASSQSYTQYF. In DNA, the CDR3 is TGTGCCAGCAGCCAGAGTTATACGCAGTATTTT.

The chain recombines TRBV19 with TRBJ1-2; 8 positions agree with TRBD1. The CDR3 loop spans 12 amino acids. Germline-derived CDR1 and CDR2 are LNHDA and SQIVND (reference sequence). Trimming removed 1 base from V and 12 bases from J; junction bases left unmatched: 4. The CDR3 here is CASSIGTGRDTF. In DNA form, the CDR3 reads TGTGCCAGTAGTATAGGGACAGGGCGGGACACCTTC.

The rearrangement uses TRBV10-2 and TRBJ1-6; 8 bases are shared with TRBD1. The germline CDR1 and CDR2 sequences are WSHSY and SAAADI. J lost 10 bases, V lost 5 bases, and 13 bases had no gene match. The CDR3 has 16 amino acids. The CDR3 reads CASSPPTGVEFSPLHF. CDR3 DNA: TGCGCCAGCAGTCCCCCGACAGGGGTGGAATTCTCACCCCTCCACTTT.

The chain uses TRBV9 and TRBJ2-3, with D hard to call. Trimming removed 1 base at V and 0 bases at J, with 3 bases between. Germline V gives CDR1 SGDLS, CDR2 YYNGEE. The length of the CDR3 is 13 residues. For the CDR3, the DNA is TGTGCCAGCAGCGTAACTAGCACAGATACGCAGTATTTT. It translates to CASSVTSTDTQYF.

The chain has TRBV6-5 and TRBJ1-5; 9 positions agree with TRBD1. Looked up from germline, CDR1 is MNHEY and CDR2 is SVGAGI. V shed 5 bases, J shed 2 bases, and the junction held 4 bases outside the gene matches. CDR3 length equals 15 residues. The CDR3 loop reads CASSRTGDGNQPQHF. CDR3 nucleotides: TGTGCCAGCAGTCGGACAGGGGATGGCAATCAGCCCCAGCATTTT.

J is TRBJ2-7 and V is TRBV6-2 or TRBV6-3; D is ambiguous. V lost 5 bases to trimming and J lost 3 bases, with 20 bases between them. This CDR3 has 16 amino acids. CDR1 MNHEY and CDR2 SVGEGT come from the germline V gene. The CDR3 nucleotides are TGTGCCAGCAGTACCCCCCCCCGGACGACTGGCTACGAGCAGTACTTC. Its protein is CASSTPPRTTGYEQYF.

The V call is TRBV14, the J call TRBJ2-3, with D perhaps TRBD2 (5 bases). V was clipped by 2 bases and J by 2 bases, with 17 bases between them. The CDR3 loop spans 17 amino acids. Germline assignment: CDR1 SGHDN and CDR2 FVKESK. The chain's CDR3 is CASSQSPPGTYTDTQYF. Here the CDR3 DNA reads TGTGCCAGCAGCCAATCCCCGCCGGGAACCTACACAGATACGCAGTATTTT.

A remark on this clone: This sample includes further DNA sequences coding for the same CDR3. The V and J genes are TRBV10-3 and TRBJ1-5; D ambiguous. This CDR3 has 14 residues. In germline, CDR1 is ENHRY, CDR2 SYGVKD. The V gene lost 2 bases and the J gene lost 3 bases, with 8 bases spanning the gap. The CDR3 nucleotides are TGTGCCATCAGTGAGCTCGGTGACAATCAGCCCCAGCATTTT. Protein: CAISELGDNQPQHF.

Of note for this clone: Within the sample, other DNA sequences also encode this same CDR3. V usage is TRBV19 and J usage is TRBJ1-1; no definite D call. Germline V gene sequence: CDR1 LNHDA, CDR2 SQIVND (reference sequence). V lost 5 bases and J lost 2, with 9 bases in between. The CDR3 runs 13 residues. The CDR3 DNA is TGTGCCAGTAGTCCCACGGTTAACACTGAAGCTTTCTTT. Translation gives CASSPTVNTEAFF.

The genes are TRBV21-1 and TRBJ1-2. TRBV21-1 is tagged as a pseudogene. This CDR3 is 18 amino acids long. Here the CDR3 DNA reads TGTGCCAGCAGCGCGGAGCGGGGAGGCCCCCCGACTAACTATGGCTACACCTTC. Protein sequence: CASSAERGGPPTNYGYTF.

The rearrangement joins TRBV5-1 to TRBJ2-7; the match to TRBD1 covers 9 bases. Trimming cost V 4 bases and J 3 bases; bases outside gene matches: 14. CDR1 SGHRS and CDR2 YFSETQ come from the germline V gene. CDR3 size: 17 residues. The CDR3 region is CASSEVRTGASIYEQYF. Here the CDR3 DNA reads TGCGCCAGCAGCGAGGTTAGGACAGGGGCCTCCATCTACGAGCAGTACTTC.

This clone was counted between two and nine times. This chain joins TRBV7-6 and TRBJ2-3; D is ambiguous. V gave up 5 bases and J gave up 2 bases, with 14 bases separating them. Germline V gives CDR1 SGHVS, CDR2 FNYEAQ. The CDR3 has 15 residues. The CDR3 bases are TGTGCCAGCAGCCAGACGCCGGTAGACACAGATACGCAGTATTTT. This gives the protein CASSQTPVDTDTQYF.